This T cell receptor (beta chain) appears in the sequencing data of a study of cytomegalovirus exposure and HLA in healthy donors. The study, taken as a whole, reports: Most TCR sequences showed up rarely, but some public TCRs showed up in many donors.

Sequencing used immunoSEQ multiplex PCR; TCRdb keeps in-frame clones, though not all of them. The repertoire holds some 48,000 clones, with approximately 95% as singletons. Points on this clone: The target antigen is unknown.

The CDR3 has 15 amino acids. Germline V CDR1 and CDR2: MNHNY, SVGAGI (reference sequence). After removal of 8 bases from V and 6 bases from J, the junction contained 13 bases not matched to a gene. The chain is built from TRBV6-6 and TRBJ1-1; 9 bases are a match to TRBD1. The receptor comes from a woman aged 18 to 35 in good health and CMV-seropositive. The sample was PBMCs. CDR3 sequence reads: CASRDREGARAEAFF. The CDR3 DNA reads as TGTGCCAGCCGGGACAGGGAAGGGGCGAGGGCTGAAGCTTTCTTT.